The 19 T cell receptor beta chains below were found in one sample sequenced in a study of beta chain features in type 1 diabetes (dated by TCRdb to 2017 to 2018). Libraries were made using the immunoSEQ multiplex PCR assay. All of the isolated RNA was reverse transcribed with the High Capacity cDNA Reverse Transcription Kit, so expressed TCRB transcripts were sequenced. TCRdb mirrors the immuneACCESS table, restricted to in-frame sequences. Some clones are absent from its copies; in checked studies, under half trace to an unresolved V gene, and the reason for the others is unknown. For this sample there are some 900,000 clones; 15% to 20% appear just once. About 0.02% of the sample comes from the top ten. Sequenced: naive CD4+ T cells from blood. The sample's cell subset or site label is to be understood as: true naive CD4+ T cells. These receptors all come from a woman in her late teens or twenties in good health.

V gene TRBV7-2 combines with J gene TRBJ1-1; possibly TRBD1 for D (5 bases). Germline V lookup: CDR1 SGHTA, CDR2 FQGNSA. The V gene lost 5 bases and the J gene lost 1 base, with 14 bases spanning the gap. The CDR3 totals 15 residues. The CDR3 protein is CASSNPGPTNTEAFF. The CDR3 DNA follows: TGTGCCAGCAGCAATCCGGGACCGACGAACACTGAAGCTTTCTTT.

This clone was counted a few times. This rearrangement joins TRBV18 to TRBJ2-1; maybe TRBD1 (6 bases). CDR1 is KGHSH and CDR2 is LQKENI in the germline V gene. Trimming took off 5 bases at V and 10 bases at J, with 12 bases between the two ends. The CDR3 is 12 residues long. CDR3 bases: TGTGCCAGCTCAGGGAGCACAGGGGAGCAGTTCTTC. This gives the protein CASSGSTGEQFF.

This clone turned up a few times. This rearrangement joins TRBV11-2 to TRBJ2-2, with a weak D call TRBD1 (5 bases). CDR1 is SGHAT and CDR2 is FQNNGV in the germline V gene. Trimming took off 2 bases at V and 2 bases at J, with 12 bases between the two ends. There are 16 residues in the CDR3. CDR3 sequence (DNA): TGTGCCAGCAGCTTACGTCCAGGGAATAACACCGGGGAGCTGTTTTTT. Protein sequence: CASSLRPGNNTGELFF.

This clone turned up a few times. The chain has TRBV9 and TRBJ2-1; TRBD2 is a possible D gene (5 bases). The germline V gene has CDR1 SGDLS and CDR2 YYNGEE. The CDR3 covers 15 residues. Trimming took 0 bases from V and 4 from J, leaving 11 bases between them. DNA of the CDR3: TGTGCCAGCAGCGTAGGGGCTAGCCAATACAATGAGCAGTTCTTC. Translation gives CASSVGASQYNEQFF.

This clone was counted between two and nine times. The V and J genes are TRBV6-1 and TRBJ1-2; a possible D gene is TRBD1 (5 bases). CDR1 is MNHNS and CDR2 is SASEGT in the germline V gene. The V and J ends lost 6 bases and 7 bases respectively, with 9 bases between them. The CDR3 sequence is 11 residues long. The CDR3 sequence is CASSQRGGYTF. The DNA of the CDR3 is TGTGCCAGCAGCCAGAGGGGTGGCTACACCTTC.

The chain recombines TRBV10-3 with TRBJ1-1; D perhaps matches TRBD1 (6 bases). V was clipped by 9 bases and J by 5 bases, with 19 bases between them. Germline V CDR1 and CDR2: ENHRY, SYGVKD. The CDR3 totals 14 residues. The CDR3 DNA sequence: TGTGCCATTGGAGGGGGGGCCCGAAATACTGAAGCTTTCTTT. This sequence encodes CAIGGGARNTEAFF.

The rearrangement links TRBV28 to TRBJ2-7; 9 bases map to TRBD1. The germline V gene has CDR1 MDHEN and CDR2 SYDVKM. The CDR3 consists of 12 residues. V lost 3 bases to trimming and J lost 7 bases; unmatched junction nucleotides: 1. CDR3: CASSFGQGEQYF. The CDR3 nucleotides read TGTGCCAGCAGTTTCGGACAGGGGGAGCAGTACTTC.

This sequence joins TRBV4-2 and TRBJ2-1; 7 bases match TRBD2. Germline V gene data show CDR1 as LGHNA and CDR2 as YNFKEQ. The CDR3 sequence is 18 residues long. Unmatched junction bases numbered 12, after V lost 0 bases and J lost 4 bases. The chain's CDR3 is CASSQDWLADIFYNEQFF. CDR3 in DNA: TGTGCCAGCAGCCAAGATTGGCTAGCGGATATTTTTTACAATGAGCAGTTCTTC.

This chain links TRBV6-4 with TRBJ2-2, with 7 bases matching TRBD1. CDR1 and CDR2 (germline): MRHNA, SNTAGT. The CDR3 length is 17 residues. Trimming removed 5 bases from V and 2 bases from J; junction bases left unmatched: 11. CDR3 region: CASSSHPGQLNTGELFF. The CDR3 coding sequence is TGTGCCAGCAGTTCTCACCCGGGACAGCTTAACACCGGGGAGCTGTTTTTT.

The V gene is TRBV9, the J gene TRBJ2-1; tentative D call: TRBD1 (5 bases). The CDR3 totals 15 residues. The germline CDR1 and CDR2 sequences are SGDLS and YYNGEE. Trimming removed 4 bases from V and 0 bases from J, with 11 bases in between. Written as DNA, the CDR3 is TGTGCCAGCAGCCCCGGACATAGCTCCTACAATGAGCAGTTCTTC. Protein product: CASSPGHSSYNEQFF.

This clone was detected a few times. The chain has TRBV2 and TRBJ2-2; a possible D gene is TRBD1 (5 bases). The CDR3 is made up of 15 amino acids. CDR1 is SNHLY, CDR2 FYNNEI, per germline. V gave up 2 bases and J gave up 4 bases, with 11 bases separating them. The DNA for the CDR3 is TGTGCCAGCAGTGAAATCAGGGTCAGCACCGGGGAGCTGTTTTTT. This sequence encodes CASSEIRVSTGELFF.

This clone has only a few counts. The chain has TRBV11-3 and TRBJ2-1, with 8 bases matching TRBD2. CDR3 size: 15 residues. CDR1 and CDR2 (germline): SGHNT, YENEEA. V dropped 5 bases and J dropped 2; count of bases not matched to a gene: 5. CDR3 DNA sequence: TGTGCCAGCAGCCCGGTAGCGGGACCCTACAATGAGCAGTTCTTC. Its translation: CASSPVAGPYNEQFF.

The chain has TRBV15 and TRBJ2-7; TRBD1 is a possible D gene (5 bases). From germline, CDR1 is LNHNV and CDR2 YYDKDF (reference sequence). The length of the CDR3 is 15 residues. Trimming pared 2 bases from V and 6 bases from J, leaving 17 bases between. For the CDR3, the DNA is TGTGCCACCAGCAGAATAACAGGCGTCCCCCGCGAGCAGTACTTC. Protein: CATSRITGVPREQYF. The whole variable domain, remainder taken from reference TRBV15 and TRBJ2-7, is DAMVIQNPRYQVTQFGKPVTLSCSQTLNHNVMYWYQQKSSQAPKLLFHYYDKDFNNEADTPDNFQSRRPNTSFCFLDIRSPGLGDTAMYLCATSRITGVPREQYFGPGTRLTVT.

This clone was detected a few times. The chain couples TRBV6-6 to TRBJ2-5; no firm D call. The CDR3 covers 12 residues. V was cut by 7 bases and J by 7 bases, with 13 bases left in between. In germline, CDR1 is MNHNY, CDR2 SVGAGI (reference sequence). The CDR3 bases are TGTGCCAGCATGTCGGCACTTGGGACCCAGTACTTC. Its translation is CASMSALGTQYF.

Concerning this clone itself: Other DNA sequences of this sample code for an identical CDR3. In nucleotides, the CDR3 is TGTGCCAGCAGCTACACTAGCGGGAGCTCCTACGAGCAGTACTTC. It yields the protein CASSYTSGSSYEQYF. The rearrangement uses TRBV6-6 and TRBJ2-7; 11 bases line up with TRBD2. The CDR3 spans 15 residues. Per germline, CDR1 MNHNY and CDR2 SVGAGI (reference sequence). V was clipped by 6 bases and J by 0 bases; unmatched bases: 4.

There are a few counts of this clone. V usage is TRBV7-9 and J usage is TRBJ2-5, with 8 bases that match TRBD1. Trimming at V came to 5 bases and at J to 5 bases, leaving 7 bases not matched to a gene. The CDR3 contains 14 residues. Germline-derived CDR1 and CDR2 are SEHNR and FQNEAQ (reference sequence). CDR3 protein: CASSLWTGLETQYF. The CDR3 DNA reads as TGTGCCAGCAGCCTTTGGACAGGGCTGGAGACCCAGTACTTC.

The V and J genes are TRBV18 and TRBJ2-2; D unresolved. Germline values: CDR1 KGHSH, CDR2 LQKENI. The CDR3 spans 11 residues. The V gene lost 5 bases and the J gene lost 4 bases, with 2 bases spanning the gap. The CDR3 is CASSSTGELFF. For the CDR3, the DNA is TGTGCCAGCTCAAGCACCGGGGAGCTGTTTTTT. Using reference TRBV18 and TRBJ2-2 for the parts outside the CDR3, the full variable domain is NAGVMQNPRHLVRRRGQEARLRCSPMKGHSHVYWYRQLPEEGLKFMVYLQKENIIDESGMPKERFSAEFPKEGPSILRIQQVVRGDSAAYFCASSSTGELFFGEGSRLTVL.

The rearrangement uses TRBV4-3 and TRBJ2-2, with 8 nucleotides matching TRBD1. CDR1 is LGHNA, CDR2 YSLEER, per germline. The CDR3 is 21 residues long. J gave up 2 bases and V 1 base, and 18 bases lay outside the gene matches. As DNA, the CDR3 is TGCGCCAGCAGCCAAGGGACGTTTGGACAGGGTTTCCAGAAAAACACCGGGGAGCTGTTTTTT. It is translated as CASSQGTFGQGFQKNTGELFF.

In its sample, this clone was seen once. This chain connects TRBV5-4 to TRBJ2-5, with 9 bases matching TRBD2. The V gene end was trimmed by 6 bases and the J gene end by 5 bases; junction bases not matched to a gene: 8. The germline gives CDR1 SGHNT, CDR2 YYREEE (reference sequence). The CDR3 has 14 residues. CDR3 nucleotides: TGTGCCAGCAACGCAGCGGGAGGCCAGGAGACCCAGTACTTC. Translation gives CASNAAGGQETQYF.